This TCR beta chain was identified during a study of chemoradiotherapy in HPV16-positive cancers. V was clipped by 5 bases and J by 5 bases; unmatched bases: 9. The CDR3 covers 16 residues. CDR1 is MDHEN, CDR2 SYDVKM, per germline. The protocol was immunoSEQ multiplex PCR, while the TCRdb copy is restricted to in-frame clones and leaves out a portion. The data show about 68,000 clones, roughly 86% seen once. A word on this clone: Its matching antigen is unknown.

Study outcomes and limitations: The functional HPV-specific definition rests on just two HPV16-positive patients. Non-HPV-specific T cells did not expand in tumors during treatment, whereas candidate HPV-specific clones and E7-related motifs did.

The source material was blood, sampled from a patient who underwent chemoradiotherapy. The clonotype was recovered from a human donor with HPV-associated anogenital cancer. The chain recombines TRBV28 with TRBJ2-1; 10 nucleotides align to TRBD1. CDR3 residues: CASSRRRTGGNNEQFF. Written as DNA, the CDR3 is TGTGCCAGCAGTCGACGGAGGACAGGGGGAAACAATGAGCAGTTCTTC.